This T cell receptor (beta chain) stems from a study of control samples from healthy donors and cancer patients. The trim removed 1 base at V and 7 bases at J, leaving 9 bases unmatched. The CDR3 is made up of 15 amino acids. Looked up from germline, CDR1 is SGHNT and CDR2 is YENEEA. Sequenced by immunoSEQ multiplex PCR; TCRdb stores in-frame clones only, minus some. The sample records approximately 150,000 clones, 89% being singletons. This receptor was taken from a man between 25 and 39 years old in good health. This chain joins TRBV11-3 and TRBJ2-7, with 8 bases that match TRBD1. The sample consisted of blood. The CDR3, as DNA: TGTGCCAGCAGCTTAGTGGCAGGGGGCGCGAATGAGCAGTACTTC. It specifies CASSLVAGGANEQYF.